The clone carrying this T cell receptor (beta chain) is a singleton in its sample. These data originate in a study of blood T cell repertoires in COVID-19. V lost 7 bases, J lost 2 bases, and 15 bases lay in between. Germline loops: CDR1 SEHNR, CDR2 FQNEAQ (reference sequence). The CDR3 loop spans 15 amino acids. Under the authors' procedure: Using reference gene primer amplification, nucleated cell counts were estimated. Sequencing used immunoSEQ multiplex PCR; TCRdb keeps in-frame clones, though not all of them. D and trimming come from the DNA, and the V and J calls and clone size come from that table. The sample contains over 250,000 clones, 80% to 95% of which appear only once. One Seattle source followed patients from active infection through their disease course.

Source material: peripheral blood. The chain is built from TRBV7-9 and TRBJ2-1; D unclear. This TCR was sampled from a woman aged 25-40 years with COVID-19, enrolled during active disease. CDR3 region: CASILTESTYNEQFF. CDR3 coding DNA: TGTGCCAGCATCCTCACGGAGAGTACCTACAATGAGCAGTTCTTC.